One sample yielded the 27 T cell receptor beta chains listed below, sequenced in a study of CXCR3-negative and CXCR3-positive naive CD8 T cells. Regarding the study as a whole: Relative to CXCR3-negative naive cells, CXCR3-positive naive cells had more hydrophobic TRB CDR3s.

Carrying UMI labels, the TRB cDNA libraries were prepared through 5' RACE. Reprocessing the 5' RACE reads, TCRdb reports a single entry for every CDR3 protein and omits DNA. The table counts tens of thousands of distinct CDR3 sequences; 0.5% to 0.6% lies in the top ten. These TCRs' antigens remain unknown. Sequenced input: naive CXCR3+ CD8+ T cells from blood. Indicated subset: CD45RO-CCR7+CD27+CD95- naive CD8+ T cells expressing CXCR3 (TNR3+). All receptors derive from a human donor in good health. Some clones in this sample may be carry-over from other donors' samples.

The CDR3 sequence: CASRSGGVNNEQFF. J is TRBJ2-1 and V is TRBV9; TCRdb lists TRBD2, though no DNA is available to test this call. The CDR3 sequence is 14 residues long. Germline lookup yields CDR1 SGDLS and CDR2 YYNGEE.

The chain joins TRBV6-6 to TRBJ1-1; the TRBD1 assignment by TCRdb is unverifiable without DNA. CDR1 is MNHNY, CDR2 SVGAGI, per germline (reference sequence). The CDR3 covers 13 residues. The CDR3: CASTKDSNTEAFF.

The chain links TRBV20-1 to TRBJ2-1; TCRdb's D gene call, TRBD2, goes unchecked for lack of DNA. The CDR3 is made up of 15 amino acids. Germline values: CDR1 DFQATT, CDR2 SNEGSKA (reference sequence). The CDR3 here is CSAGGLAGDYNEQFF.

V and J are TRBV7-9 and TRBJ2-1; the D gene TCRdb calls, TRBD2, cannot be checked with no DNA. CDR1 and CDR2 (germline): SEHNR, FQNEAQ (reference sequence). The CDR3 has 13 amino acids. The CDR3 loop reads CASSLLEGNEQFF.

V and J are TRBV20-1 and TRBJ2-2; the TCRdb call, TRBD1, lacks DNA for checking. Germline V gene data show CDR1 as DFQATT and CDR2 as SNEGSKA (reference sequence). The CDR3 totals 13 residues. CDR3 protein: CSAYGQGVGELFF.

The J gene is TRBJ1-1, the V gene TRBV5-1; TCRdb names TRBD1, which stays unverified in the absence of DNA. CDR3 length equals 15 residues. Germline CDR1 SGHRS, CDR2 YFSETQ. The CDR3 protein is CASSSQKTGDTEAFF.

The chain is built from TRBV12-3 or TRBV12-4 and TRBJ1-4; TCRdb reports TRBD1, a call that lacks DNA to check it against. The CDR3 length is 16 residues. The CDR3 region is CASSLWQGATNEKLFF.

The rearrangement links TRBV7-9 to TRBJ2-7; TCRdb calls TRBD1, which cannot be checked without DNA. Germline lookup yields CDR1 SEHNR and CDR2 FQNEAQ (reference sequence). This CDR3 has 11 residues. This CDR3 is CASSFPGEQYF.

J is TRBJ1-1 and V is TRBV19; TCRdb calls TRBD1, which cannot be checked without DNA. Germline-derived CDR1 and CDR2 are LNHDA and SQIVND (reference sequence). The CDR3 covers 14 residues. The CDR3 sequence is CASSIPTANTEAFF.

The J gene is TRBJ2-7, the V gene TRBV6-6; lacking DNA, the TRBD1 call made by TCRdb goes unchecked. This CDR3 is built from 17 residues. CDR1 and CDR2 from the germline V gene are MNHNY and SVGAGI (reference sequence). The CDR3 protein is CASSRTLDITNPYEQYF.

CDR3 amino acids: CASSMSGTSGVSGWNEQFF. The chain has TRBV11-3 and TRBJ2-1; TCRdb picks TRBD2, but there is no DNA to check that call. The length of the CDR3 is 19 residues. Looked up from germline, CDR1 is SGHNT and CDR2 is YENEEA.

This rearrangement joins TRBV14 to TRBJ2-2. From germline, CDR1 is SGHDN and CDR2 FVKESK. The CDR3 totals 15 residues. The CDR3: CASSQEVENTGELFF.

This chain links TRBV10-3 with TRBJ2-7. The CDR3 contains 13 residues. CDR1 and CDR2 (germline): ENHRY, SYGVKD. The CDR3 reads CAISGIVQYEQYF.

This rearrangement joins TRBV7-3 to TRBJ1-2; the D call of TRBD1 rests on TCRdb alone, since no DNA is present to check it. There are 13 residues in the CDR3. CDR1 SGHTA and CDR2 FQGTGA come from the germline V gene. The CDR3 sequence is CASSPTPAEGYTF.

The CDR3 protein is CASSIGQTSNQPQHF. V gene TRBV7-9 combines with J gene TRBJ1-5. Germline CDR1 SEHNR, CDR2 FQNEAQ (reference sequence). The CDR3 covers 15 residues.

This chain links TRBV5-1 with TRBJ2-5; TCRdb's D call of TRBD1 is untestable without DNA. CDR3 size: 14 residues. Germline V gene lookup returns CDR1 SGHRS and CDR2 YFSETQ. CDR3 amino acids: CASSLYRERETQYF.

This clonotype registers medium-sized by frequency. V is TRBV4-1 and J is TRBJ1-1. The germline CDR1 and CDR2 sequences are MGHRA and YSYEKL. The CDR3 runs 14 residues. Here the CDR3 reads CASSREPNSPEAFF.

The chain is built from TRBV24-1 and TRBJ1-1; TCRdb outputs TRBD1, but without DNA this stays unchecked. The CDR3 has 12 residues. Germline lookup yields CDR1 KGHDR and CDR2 SFDVKD. This CDR3 is CATSDLRGEAFF.

This chain links TRBV29-1 with TRBJ2-7; no DNA is available, so the TRBD2 call from TCRdb remains unchecked. CDR1 SQVTM and CDR2 ANQGSEA come from the germline V gene. The CDR3 has 12 residues. The CDR3 sequence: CSVVSPQLDQYF.

The CDR3 sequence: CASSPREGGYEQYF. The chain combines TRBV7-9 with TRBJ2-7; TCRdb proposes TRBD1, but this gene call is untestable without DNA. Germline V gene data show CDR1 as SEHNR and CDR2 as FQNEAQ (reference sequence). This CDR3 has 14 residues.

This chain joins TRBV6-6 and TRBJ1-5. Germline values: CDR1 MNHNY, CDR2 SVGAGI (reference sequence). CDR3 length: 12 residues. CDR3 amino acids: CASMWLGQPQHF.

CDR3 in amino acids: CASSPGTSGGNEQFF. The chain is built from TRBV5-1 and TRBJ2-1; TCRdb returns TRBD2, unconfirmable since there is no DNA. The germline V gene has CDR1 SGHRS and CDR2 YFSETQ. This CDR3 region has 15 residues.

The chain uses TRBV19 and TRBJ2-7; TCRdb proposes TRBD2, but this gene call is untestable without DNA. Per the germline V gene, CDR1 is LNHDA and CDR2 is SQIVND (reference sequence). This CDR3 comprises 14 residues. The CDR3 is CASSIFGEGYEQYF. Looking up the rest from reference TRBV19 and TRBJ2-7 gives the full variable domain: DGGITQSPKYLFRKEGQNVTLSCEQNLNHDAMYWYRQDPGQGLRLIYYSQIVNDFQKGDIAEGYSVSREKKESFPLTVTSAQKNPTAFYLCASSIFGEGYEQYFGPGTRLTVT.

The genes are TRBV9 and TRBJ1-1. The CDR3 has 13 residues. From germline, CDR1 is SGDLS and CDR2 YYNGEE. The CDR3 loop reads CASSVLGNTEAFF. Variable domain in full (rest from reference TRBV9 and TRBJ1-1): DSGVTQTPKHLITATGQRVTLRCSPRSGDLSVYWYQQSLDQGLQFLIQYYNGEERAKGNILERFSAQQFPDLHSELNLSSLELGDSALYFCASSVLGNTEAFFGQGTRLTVV.

The chain recombines TRBV7-2 with TRBJ2-7; the D gene TCRdb calls, TRBD2, cannot be checked with no DNA. CDR1 is SGHTA and CDR2 is FQGNSA in the germline V gene. CDR3 length equals 14 residues. The CDR3 here is CASSSSGGGPEQYF.

The chain has TRBV4-3 and TRBJ1-1; the D call from TCRdb, TRBD1, cannot be confirmed without DNA. This CDR3 is built from 14 residues. The germline V gene has CDR1 LGHNA and CDR2 YSLEER. The CDR3 region is CASSQPGGRTEAFF.

The V call is TRBV28, the J call TRBJ1-1; TCRdb lists TRBD1, though no DNA is available to test this call. The CDR3 sequence is 13 residues long. Germline CDR1 and CDR2: MDHEN and SYDVKM. The CDR3 spells CASSRQTNTEAFF.